Listed below are T cell receptor beta chains from one sample, sequenced in a study of T-cell memory formation after mild COVID-19. TCRdb re-called the 5' RACE reads through MiXCR, storing one row per CDR3 protein. The profile shows 400,000 to 450,000 distinct CDR3 sequences, roughly 17% of them singletons. Input material: PBMCs or a T cell subset sorted from them (not recorded which). These receptors were taken from a man younger than 35 who had mild COVID-19 (a few samples of this study predate the infection). Cell type and time point are not known. CDR3s include the opening cysteine and the closing phenylalanine or tryptophan. A D gene is named only where the DNA matches it firmly. Size values are once, few and many counts, or a class for expanded clones, and some rows have none.

V gene	clone size	J gene	D gene	CDR3 DNA	CDR3 protein
TRBV3-1	NA	TRBJ2-1	TRBD1	TGTGCCAGCAGCACGCGACAGGGGGTCTACAATGAGCAGTTCTTC	CASSTRQGVYNEQFF
TRBV7-9	NA	TRBJ2-3	TRBD1	TGTGCCAGCAGCTACGGATTGTGGACAGGTGAGGGAGATACGCAGTATTTT	CASSYGLWTGEGDTQYF
TRBV9	NA	TRBJ1-1	TRBD1	TGTGCCAGCAGCGCCACAGGGGGCTGGACTGAAGCTTTCTTT	CASSATGGWTEAFF
TRBV7-3	NA	TRBJ2-2	NA	TGTGCCAGCAGCTTAAGCGGACAGACTTACACCGGGGAGCTGTTTTTT	CASSLSGQTYTGELFF
TRBV2	few	TRBJ1-2	NA	TGTGCCAGCAGTTTAGCGGGACTAGCTAACTATGGCTACACCTTC	CASSLAGLANYGYTF
TRBV20-1	NA	TRBJ2-7	NA	TGCAGTGCTAGAGGGGCAGCTTCAAGCTCCTACGAGCAGTACTTC	CSARGAASSSYEQYF
TRBV2	NA	TRBJ2-3	TRBD1	TGTGCCAGCAGTGGTGGCAGGGGGCCAGATACGCAGTATTTT	CASSGGRGPDTQYF
TRBV12-3/TRBV12-4	NA	TRBJ2-1	NA	TGTGCCAGCGGGGGTAACAATGAGCAGTTCTTC	CASGGNNEQFF
TRBV5-1	few	TRBJ2-7	TRBD1	TGCGCCAGCAGCTTGGAGGCCAGGGGGTACCACGAGCAGTACTTC	CASSLEARGYHEQYF
TRBV6-6	NA	TRBJ1-6	NA	TGTGCCAGCAGACGGACCTTTGGGGATTCACCCCTCCACTTT	CASRRTFGDSPLHF
TRBV7-2	few	TRBJ2-1	NA	TGTGCCAGCAGCTCACCCCAACCAGGGGTACAGTTCTTC	CASSSPQPGVQFF
TRBV20-1	NA	TRBJ1-2	TRBD1	TGCAGTGCTAGAGTTCAGGGGGCGCGGGGTGGCTACACCTTC	CSARVQGARGGYTF
TRBV20-1	few	TRBJ2-7	TRBD1	TGCAGTGCTATACTTGTTAGGGACAGTTCCTACGAGCAGTACTTC	CSAILVRDSSYEQYF
TRBV21-1	few	TRBJ2-1	NA	TGTGCCAGGGACAGGTCCCATGAGCAGTTCTTC	CARDRSHEQFF
TRBV4-3	NA	TRBJ2-2	NA	TGCGCCAGCAGCCAAGAAGGCCTCTCCTCCGGGGAGCTGTTTTTT	CASSQEGLSSGELFF
TRBV7-2	few	TRBJ1-5	NA	TGTGCCAGCAGCTTAGAGGGGGGGGGCTCTCAGCCCCAGCATTTT	CASSLEGGGSQPQHF
TRBV7-2	NA	TRBJ2-3	NA	TGTGCCAGCAGCCGCGGGGCCTTAACCACAGATACTCAGTATTTT	CASSRGALTTDTQYF
TRBV20-1	few	TRBJ2-3	TRBD1	TGCAGTGCCACAACCCGCGACAGGGGGCCGACAGATACGCAGTATTTT	CSATTRDRGPTDTQYF
TRBV5-1	few	TRBJ2-1	TRBD2	TGCGCCAGCAGCTTGGAACTAGCGGGGGCTTACAATGAGCAGTTCTTC	CASSLELAGAYNEQFF
TRBV20-1	NA	TRBJ2-3	TRBD1	TGCGCAAACCAGGGGGCAGGTTCAGATACGCAGTATTTT	CANQGAGSDTQYF
TRBV7-9	few	TRBJ2-5	NA	TGTGCCAGCACCCCGGATCTAGCTTTGGAGACCCAGTACTTC	CASTPDLALETQYF
TRBV24-1	NA	TRBJ2-1	NA	TGTGCCACCAGTGATAAAAATAGCGATGAGCAGTTCTTC	CATSDKNSDEQFF
TRBV7-2	NA	TRBJ2-7	TRBD2	TGTGCCAGCAGCTTTTATGGGACTAGCATAAACGAGCAGTACTTC	CASSFYGTSINEQYF
TRBV4-1	many	TRBJ2-7	NA	TGTGCCAGCAGCCAGGGGAACTCCTACGAGCAGTACTTC	CASSQGNSYEQYF
TRBV20-1	few	TRBJ2-2	NA	TGCAGTGCTCAGGGGGGGGCGGCGTACACCGGGGAGCTGTTTTTT	CSAQGGAAYTGELFF
TRBV4-2	NA	TRBJ1-3	TRBD1	TGTGCCAGCAGCCTCAGGGGGATCGGAGGAAACACCATATATTTT	CASSLRGIGGNTIYF
TRBV20-1	NA	TRBJ1-1	NA	TGCAGTGCTAGAGTGGGGGCGGAGAACACTGAAGCTTTCTTT	CSARVGAENTEAFF
TRBV5-4	few	TRBJ2-1	NA	TGTGCCAGCAGCTTACCCCAGGGACTCTCCTACAATGAGCAGTTCTTC	CASSLPQGLSYNEQFF
TRBV11-2	few	TRBJ2-1	NA	TGTGCCAGCAGCTGGACAGATGCGGGTGAGCAGTTCTTC	CASSWTDAGEQFF
TRBV11-2	NA	TRBJ1-3	NA	TGTGCCAGCAGTACGGAGGGGGGCTCTGGAAACACCATATATTTT	CASSTEGGSGNTIYF
TRBV20-1	few	TRBJ1-3	TRBD1	TGCAGTGCTAGAAAGTTGGGACAGGGCACGGGAAACACCATATATTTT	CSARKLGQGTGNTIYF
TRBV7-9	few	TRBJ2-5	TRBD1	TGTGCCAGCAGCTTCGGGACAGGGTTACGGGAGACCCAGTACTTC	CASSFGTGLRETQYF
TRBV28	NA	TRBJ1-4	NA	TGTGCCAGCAGTTTGGAGCCCTTCGCTGCTAATGAAAAACTGTTTTTT	CASSLEPFAANEKLFF
TRBV7-9	few	TRBJ2-2	TRBD1	TGTGCCAGCAGCCCTGGACAGGGGGTCGGCACCGGGGAGCTGTTTTTT	CASSPGQGVGTGELFF
TRBV7-2	NA	TRBJ1-4	NA	TGTGCCAGCAGCCCCGGCAGGGCCATAGGGGAAAAACTGTTTTTT	CASSPGRAIGEKLFF
TRBV5-1	NA	TRBJ1-5	NA	TGCGCCAGCAGCTTGGACCCAGGGGTGCATCAGCCCCAGCATTTT	CASSLDPGVHQPQHF
TRBV20-1	few	TRBJ2-5	NA	TGCAGTGCTTCCTCGGGCGGGGTGGAGACCCAGTACTTC	CSASSGGVETQYF
TRBV5-1	NA	TRBJ2-2	TRBD2	TGCGCCAGCAGCGAAACTAGCGGTCACACCGGGGAGCTGTTTTTT	CASSETSGHTGELFF
TRBV12-3/TRBV12-4	few	TRBJ2-2	TRBD2	TGTGCCAGCAAACCGGGACTAGCGGGGGGGCGTGGCACCGGGGAGCTGTTTTTT	CASKPGLAGGRGTGELFF
TRBV4-1	NA	TRBJ2-5	TRBD2	TGCGCCAGCAGCTCCCGTAGACTAGCGGGGGAAGAGACCCAGTACTTC	CASSSRRLAGEETQYF
TRBV3-2	many	TRBJ2-5	NA	TGTGCCAGCAGCCGGACAGGGGAAGAGACCCAGTACTTC	CASSRTGEETQYF
TRBV7-2	NA	TRBJ1-6	NA	TGTGCCAGCAGCATCACCGGGACCTTAACTTCACCCCTCCACTTT	CASSITGTLTSPLHF